The clone carrying this T cell receptor beta chain was detected a few times. Both 60 Vbeta primers and 13 Jbeta primers went into the PCR. Sequenced by immunoSEQ multiplex PCR; TCRdb stores in-frame clones only, minus some. Of more than 95,000 clones listed, approximately 84% are singletons. V shed 1 base and J 4 bases; nucleotides not matched to a gene: 5. Germline V lookup: CDR1 LGHNA, CDR2 YNFKEQ. CDR3 size: 15 residues. The data were taken from a study of cytomegalovirus exposure and HLA in healthy donors. The chain has TRBV4-2 and TRBJ1-2, with 8 bases identical to TRBD1. The receptor's source is a man aged 18 to 30 in good health and CMV-seropositive. The sample taken for sequencing was PBMCs. CDR3 amino acids: CASSQVRTGSYGYTF. The CDR3 DNA follows: TGTGCCAGCAGCCAAGTCAGGACAGGGTCCTATGGCTACACCTTC.